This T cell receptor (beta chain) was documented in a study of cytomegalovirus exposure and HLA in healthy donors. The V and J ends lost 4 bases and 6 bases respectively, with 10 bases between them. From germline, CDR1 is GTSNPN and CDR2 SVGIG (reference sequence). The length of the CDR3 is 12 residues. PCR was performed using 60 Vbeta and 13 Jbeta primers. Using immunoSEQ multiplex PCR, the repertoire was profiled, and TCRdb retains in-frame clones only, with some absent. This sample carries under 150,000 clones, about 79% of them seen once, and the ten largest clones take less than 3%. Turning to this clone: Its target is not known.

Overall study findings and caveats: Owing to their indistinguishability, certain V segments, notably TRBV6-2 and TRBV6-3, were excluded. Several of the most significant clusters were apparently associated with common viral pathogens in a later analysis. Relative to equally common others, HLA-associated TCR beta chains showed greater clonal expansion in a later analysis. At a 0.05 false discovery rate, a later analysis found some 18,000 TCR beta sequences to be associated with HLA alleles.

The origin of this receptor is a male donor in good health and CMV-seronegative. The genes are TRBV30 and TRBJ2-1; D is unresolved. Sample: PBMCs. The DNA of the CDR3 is TGTGCCTGGACCTCCATCAGCAATGAGCAGTTCTTC. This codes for CAWTSISNEQFF.